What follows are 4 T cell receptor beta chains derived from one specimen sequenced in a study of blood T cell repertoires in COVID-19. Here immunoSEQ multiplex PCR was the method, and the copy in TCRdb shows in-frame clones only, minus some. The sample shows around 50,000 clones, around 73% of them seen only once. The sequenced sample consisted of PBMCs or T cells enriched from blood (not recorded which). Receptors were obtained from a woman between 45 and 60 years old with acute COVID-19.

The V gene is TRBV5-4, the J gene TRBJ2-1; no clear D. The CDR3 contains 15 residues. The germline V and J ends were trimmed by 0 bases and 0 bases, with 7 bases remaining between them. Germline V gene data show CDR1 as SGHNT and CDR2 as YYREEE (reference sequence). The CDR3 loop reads CASSLGYGSYNEQFF. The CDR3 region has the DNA TGTGCCAGCAGCTTGGGGTACGGCTCCTACAATGAGCAGTTCTTC.

CDR3 coding DNA: TGTGCCAGCAGCTTAAATAAGGGGGTAGATGGCTACACCTTC. Translating it yields CASSLNKGVDGYTF. The chain couples TRBV7-2 to TRBJ1-2, with D maybe TRBD1 (6 bases). CDR1 and CDR2 from the germline V gene are SGHTA and FQGNSA. The CDR3 runs 14 residues. V lost 2 bases and J 6 bases, leaving 13 bases between the germline ends.

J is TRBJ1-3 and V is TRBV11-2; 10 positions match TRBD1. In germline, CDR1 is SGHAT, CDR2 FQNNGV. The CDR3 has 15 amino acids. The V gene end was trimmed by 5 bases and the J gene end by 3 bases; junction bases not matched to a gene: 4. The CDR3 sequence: CASSRDRGSGNTIYF. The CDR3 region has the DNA TGTGCCAGCAGCAGGGACAGGGGAAGTGGAAACACCATATATTTT.

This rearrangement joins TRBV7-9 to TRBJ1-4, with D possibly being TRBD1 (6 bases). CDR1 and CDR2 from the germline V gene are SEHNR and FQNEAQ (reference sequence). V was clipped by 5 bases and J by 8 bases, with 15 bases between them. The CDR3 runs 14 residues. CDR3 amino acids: CASSQGGSGEKLFF. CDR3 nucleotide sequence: TGTGCCAGCAGCCAAGGGGGTTCGGGGGAAAAACTGTTTTTT.